This T cell receptor beta chain originates from a study of T cell repertoires in cytomegalovirus infection. TCRdb fed the reads into MiXCR, producing one record per CDR3 protein. The sample has roughly 68,000 distinct CDR3 sequences; over 20% are singletons. There are a few counts of this clonotype. Its target is unknown. The receptor's source is a human donor in good health (CMV status not recorded). Some clones in this sample may be carry-over from other donors' samples. The source material was CD8+ T cells from cultured PBMCs, sampled from culture after CMV antigen stimulation.

CDR3 DNA sequence: TGTGCCAGCATCCCCAGACGCAGGGGGGCCTACAATGAGCAGTTCTTC. Its translation: CASIPRRRGAYNEQFF. This rearrangement joins TRBV7-8 to TRBJ2-1; a weak D match, TRBD1 (7 bases). Trimming took off 7 bases at V and 2 bases at J, with 18 bases between the two ends. CDR1 is SGHVS, CDR2 FQNEAQ, per germline. CDR3 length equals 16 residues.